This T cell receptor (beta chain) came from a study of T cells after yellow fever vaccination (dated by TCRdb to the late 2010s). Notes on the research overall: The SMART-Seq v4 Ultra Low Input RNA kit was used to prepare libraries from fractions with low cell numbers. Bulk TCR alpha and beta repertoires were sequenced longitudinally to track T-cell clones before and after primary and booster YFV17D yellow fever vaccination. Two healthy male donors, one aged 18 to 30 and one aged 30 to 40 years, were included in the cohort. Blood samples were taken at several timepoints before and after primary and secondary immunization, and bulk PBMC replicates and cell subsets were isolated.

This clonotype was observed many times. The clone's antigen remains unknown. Base quality data are lacking; no much larger clone is found one base away. The paper as a whole reports these results and caveats: Computational filtering was required because FACS-sorted repertoires could contain abundant contaminating clonotypes from the bulk population. A small fraction of clonotypes appeared in both the CD4 and CD8 compartments, likely as a result of convergent recombination. Compared with the primary T-cell response, the secondary T-cell response was weaker but faster, peaking on day 5 rather than day 15. After the booster, most of the clones that had expanded following primary vaccination were detected again (around 97% of CD4 and around 88% of CD8), which suggests that memory was broadly maintained. The study included only two donors, which limits how far the findings can be generalized.

The treatment or condition label for this specimen denotes: live attenuated yellow fever vaccine strain. At each blood-draw timepoint, two biological replicates of bulk PBMCs were obtained. A standard Ficoll-Paque protocol was used to isolate PBMCs from peripheral blood. TriZol was used to extract RNA from bulk PBMCs, CD4 and CD8 fractions, and dextramer-positive and dextramer-negative fractions. Via the germline V gene (reference sequence), CDR1 is DFQATT and CDR2 SNEGSKA. From cysteine to phenylalanine, the CDR3 is 12 amino acids long. Only the CDR3 DNA is retained, 36 bases long and in frame from the first base. Trimming takes 4 bases off V and 12 bases off J; junction bases not matched to a gene: 8. The instrument was an Illumina NovaSeq 6000. TCR cDNA was synthesized by 5'RACE template switching, which introduced a universal primer site and unique molecular identifiers. Priming of cDNA synthesis was performed from both the TCR alpha and TCR beta constant segments. Library amplification used two PCR steps, and the second PCR step added sample barcodes and sequencing adapters. Sequencing of libraries was performed on Illumina HiSeq 2500 (2x100 bp) or NovaSeq (2x150 bp). The original methods were these. MIGEC was used to demultiplex reads and collapse the reads into UMI consensus sequences, and MiXCR was used for V(D)J alignment. Using edgeR on replicate PBMC samples, clonotypes were called vaccine-responding if FDR was below 0.01 and the log2 fold change was above 5 up to day 15. CD4 or CD8 identity was assigned to each bulk clonotype according to whether the clonotype was present at higher abundance in the sequenced CD4 repertoire or the sequenced CD8 repertoire. The public sequencing data were trimmed at Q25 with fastp and processed into clonotypes with MiXCR by TCRdb, which kept only in-frame beta chains. Each CDR3 protein gets just one entry, which takes the most common genes and DNA from the rows behind it. The authors' filters were not applied to this entry. In this sample the table shows a few hundred thousand distinct CDR3 sequences, less than 4.5% of which occur a single time. The ten largest make up roughly a quarter of the sample.

Sequencing used PBMCs, obtained on the day of the yellow fever booster vaccination. This receptor was taken from a man between 18 and 35 years old who received the YFV17D yellow fever vaccine. Here the chain combines TRBV20-1 and TRBJ1-1; 10 bases in the junction line up with TRBD1. The DNA reads as follows: TGCAGTGCTAAACACCGGGACAGGGGTCCTTTCTTT. This is translated as CSAKHRDRGPFF.